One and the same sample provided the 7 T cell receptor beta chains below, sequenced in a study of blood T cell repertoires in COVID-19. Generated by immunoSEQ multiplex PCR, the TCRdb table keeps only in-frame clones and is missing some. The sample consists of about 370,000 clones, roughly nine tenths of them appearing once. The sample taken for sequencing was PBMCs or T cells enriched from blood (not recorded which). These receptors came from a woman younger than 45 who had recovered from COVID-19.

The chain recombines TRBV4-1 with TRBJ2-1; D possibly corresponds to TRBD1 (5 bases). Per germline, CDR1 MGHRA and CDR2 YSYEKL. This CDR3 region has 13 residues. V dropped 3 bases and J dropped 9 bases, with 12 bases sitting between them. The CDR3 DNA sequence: TGCGCCAGCAGCCACACACGCCAGGGTGAGCAGTTCTTC. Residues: CASSHTRQGEQFF.

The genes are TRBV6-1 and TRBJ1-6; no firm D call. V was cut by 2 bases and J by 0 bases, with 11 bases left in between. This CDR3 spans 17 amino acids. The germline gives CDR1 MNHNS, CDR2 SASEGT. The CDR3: CASSELLSGSYNSPLHF. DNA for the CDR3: TGTGCCAGCAGTGAACTGCTGTCGGGCTCCTATAATTCACCCCTCCACTTT.

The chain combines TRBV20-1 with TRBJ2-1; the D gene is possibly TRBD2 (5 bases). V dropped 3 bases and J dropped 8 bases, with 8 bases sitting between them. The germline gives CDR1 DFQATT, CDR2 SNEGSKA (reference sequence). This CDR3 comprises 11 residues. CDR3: CSASFGDEQFF. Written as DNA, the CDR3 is TGCAGTGCTAGTTTCGGGGATGAGCAGTTCTTC.

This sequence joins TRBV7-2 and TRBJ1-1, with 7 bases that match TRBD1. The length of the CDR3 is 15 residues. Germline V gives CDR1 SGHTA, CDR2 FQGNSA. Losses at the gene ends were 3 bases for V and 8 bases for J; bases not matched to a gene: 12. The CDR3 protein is CASSFSDRIGKEAFF. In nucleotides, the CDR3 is TGTGCCAGCAGCTTTTCGGACAGGATTGGGAAAGAAGCTTTCTTT.

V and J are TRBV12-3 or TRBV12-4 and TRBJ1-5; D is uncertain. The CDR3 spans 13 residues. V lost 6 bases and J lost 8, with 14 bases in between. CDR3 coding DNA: TGTGCCAGCAGCCCTCACGGAGGTGAGCCCCAGCATTTT. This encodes CASSPHGGEPQHF.

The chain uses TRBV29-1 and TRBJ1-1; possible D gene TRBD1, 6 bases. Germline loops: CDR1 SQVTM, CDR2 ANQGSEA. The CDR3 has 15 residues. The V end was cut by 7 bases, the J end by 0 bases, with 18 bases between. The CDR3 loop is CSAQGLGKVNTEAFF. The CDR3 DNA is TGCAGCGCCCAGGGGTTGGGCAAAGTGAACACTGAAGCTTTCTTT.

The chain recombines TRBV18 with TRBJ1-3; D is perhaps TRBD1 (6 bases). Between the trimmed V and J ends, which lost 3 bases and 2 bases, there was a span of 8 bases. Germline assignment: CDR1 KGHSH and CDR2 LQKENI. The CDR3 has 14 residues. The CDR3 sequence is CASSPTGTGNTIYF. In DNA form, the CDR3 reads TGTGCCAGCTCACCGACAGGAACTGGAAACACCATATATTTT.